These T cell receptor beta chains were read from a single sample in a study of beta chain features in type 1 diabetes. The protocol was immunoSEQ multiplex PCR, while the TCRdb copy is restricted to in-frame clones and leaves out a portion. Here the sample spans some 270,000 clones, under 13% being singletons. Sequenced material: naive CD4+ T cells from blood. Receptors originate from a man younger than 40 with type 1 diabetes. Each CDR3 is given with its conserved first and last residue.

J: TRBJ1-5; V: TRBV19; CDR3: CASSGQGSGGQPQHF
J: TRBJ2-5; V: TRBV9; CDR3: CASSLQAGHQETQYF
J: TRBJ1-4; V: TRBV2; CDR3: CASSLRGGFEKLFF
J: TRBJ1-2; V: TRBV7-9; CDR3: CASSYRGRSEFFGYTF
J: TRBJ2-1; V: TRBV5-1; CDR3: CASSLDRGEQFF
J: TRBJ1-2; V: TRBV7-9; CDR3: CASSSTGLRGYTF
J: TRBJ2-7; V: TRBV18; CDR3: CASSPPGAYEQYF
J: TRBJ2-3; V: TRBV5-1; CDR3: CASSVGRSTDTQYF
J: TRBJ1-5; V: TRBV30; CDR3: CAWSGTVDIPQHF
J: TRBJ2-3; V: TRBV4-1; CDR3: CASSQGTSGSTDTQYF
J: TRBJ2-3; V: TRBV18; CDR3: CASSPRGTSTDTQYF
J: TRBJ1-1; V: TRBV5-1; CDR3: CASSFTMNTEAFF
J: TRBJ2-1; V: TRBV7-2; CDR3: CASSLATSRDEQFF
J: TRBJ2-5; V: TRBV7-9; CDR3: CASSLRGAETQYF
J: TRBJ1-2; V: TRBV2; CDR3: CASSSEDRKYGYTF
J: TRBJ1-3; V: TRBV5-1; CDR3: CASSLGQGSSGNTIYF
J: TRBJ2-1; V: TRBV30; CDR3: CAWSGGGRGAYNEQFF
J: TRBJ2-5; V: TRBV29-1; CDR3: CSVVRQGAGETQYF